At least ten counts were recorded for the clone carrying this T cell receptor (beta chain). Its antigen is still unknown. The data are from a study of T cells in Graves' hyperthyroidism and ophthalmopathy. Overall study: At initial diagnosis, before any treatment had begun, peripheral blood was obtained. Broader study findings: In simple terms, a model built on 13 V-J features told ophthalmopathy apart from stable hyperthyroidism. Most thyroid clonotypes with frequency above 0.001 were detected in blood.

Authors of the study amplified TCR beta CDR3 regions from RNA transcripts. TCR CDR3 underwent first-round RT-PCR with the HTBI primer set. TCRdb processed the multiplex PCR reads anew with MiXCR; each CDR3 protein has one entry. Of some 510,000 distinct CDR3 sequences listed, around 21% are singletons. The CDR3 loop spans 13 amino acids. From germline, CDR1 is MNHNS and CDR2 SASEGT. Trimming took 1 base from V and 5 from J, leaving 8 bases between them. This clonotype was obtained from a man younger than 30 with Graves' hyperthyroidism. This sequence joins TRBV6-1 and TRBJ1-2; D remains unclear. Sequenced material: blood. CDR3 sequence: CASSEGRQYGYTF. The DNA of the CDR3 is TGTGCCAGCAGTGAAGGCCGGCAGTATGGCTACACCTTC.